These 32 T cell receptor beta chains share one sample of origin, sequenced in a study of T cells in Graves' hyperthyroidism and ophthalmopathy. What was amplified from RNA transcripts were TCR beta CDR3 regions. HTBI primers were used for first-round RT-PCR of the TCR CDR3. TCRdb reprocessed the multiplex PCR reads with MiXCR, giving one entry per CDR3 protein. The sample includes roughly 500,000 distinct CDR3 sequences, roughly 46% seen only once; the top ten take 15% to 20%. What was sequenced was peripheral blood or thyroid tissue (not recorded which). The origin of the receptors is an adult woman with Graves' disease, either hyperthyroidism or ophthalmopathy (not recorded which).

This chain connects TRBV4-2 to TRBJ2-7; the match to TRBD2 covers 8 bases. CDR1 LGHNA and CDR2 YNFKEQ come from the germline V gene. The V gene end was trimmed by 0 bases and the J gene end by 6 bases; junction bases not matched to a gene: 7. CDR3 length equals 15 residues. CDR3 protein: CASSQDRAGESEQYF. The CDR3 DNA reads as TGTGCCAGCAGCCAAGATCGAGCGGGAGAGAGCGAGCAGTACTTC.

A few counts support this clonotype. The CDR3 bases are TGTGCCAGCAGCACACGAGGACCCGGGGAGCTGTTTTTT. Its translation: CASSTRGPGELFF. The chain carries TRBV3-1 and TRBJ2-2; no clear D. The CDR3 consists of 13 residues. The germline V and J ends were trimmed by 5 bases and 6 bases, with 10 bases remaining between them. Germline V gene sequence: CDR1 LGHDT, CDR2 YNNKEL (reference sequence).

Ten or more counts support this clonotype. V is TRBV3-1 and J is TRBJ1-5, with D unclear. This CDR3 has 14 residues. The V gene lost 2 bases and the J gene lost 9 bases, with 14 bases spanning the gap. Germline values: CDR1 LGHDT, CDR2 YNNKEL (reference sequence). CDR3 nucleotides: TGTGCCAGCAGCCAACAGACCGGGATAGGGCCCCAGCATTTT. Its protein is CASSQQTGIGPQHF.

This clonotype was recorded a few times. The chain uses TRBV7-8 and TRBJ2-2; 7 nucleotides line up with TRBD1. V shed 5 bases, J shed 6 bases, and the junction held 6 bases outside the gene matches. The CDR3 covers 14 residues. CDR1 and CDR2 (germline): SGHVS, FQNEAQ. This chain's CDR3 is CASSPRDRAGELFF. The CDR3 DNA reads TGTGCCAGCAGCCCAAGAGACAGGGCCGGGGAGCTGTTTTTT.

The chain uses TRBV20-1 and TRBJ2-1, with D maybe TRBD2 (6 bases). Trimming cost V 3 bases and J 6 bases, with 9 bases left between them. Per germline, CDR1 DFQATT and CDR2 SNEGSKA (reference sequence). The CDR3 has 12 residues. The CDR3 here is CSASRLVNEQFF. The CDR3 bases are TGCAGTGCTAGTCGACTAGTCAATGAGCAGTTCTTC.

The chain has TRBV30 and TRBJ2-7, with a weak D call TRBD1 (5 bases). V lost 5 bases to trimming and J lost 2 bases, with 10 bases between them. CDR1 and CDR2 (germline): GTSNPN, SVGIG (reference sequence). The CDR3 has 12 amino acids. CDR3 region: CAWGTGTYEQYF. The CDR3 DNA sequence: TGTGCCTGGGGCACAGGTACCTACGAGCAGTACTTC.

The chain employs TRBV29-1 and TRBJ2-7; D is possibly TRBD1 (6 bases). The V end lost 6 bases, the J end lost 1 base, and 19 bases lay between the germline ends. CDR3 length: 15 amino acids. The germline V gene has CDR1 SQVTM and CDR2 ANQGSEA. DNA for the CDR3: TGCAGCGTCGGAACTCGGGCAGGGGAATCCTACGAGCAGTACTTC. Protein sequence: CSVGTRAGESYEQYF.

The rearrangement joins TRBV20-1 to TRBJ1-1; no reliable D call. With 1 base removed from V and 2 bases from J, the gap between germline ends came to 8 bases. The germline V gene has CDR1 DFQATT and CDR2 SNEGSKA (reference sequence). The CDR3 is 13 amino acids. This CDR3 reads CSARVGTNTEAFF. The CDR3 DNA is TGCAGTGCTAGAGTAGGCACCAACACTGAAGCTTTCTTT.

The rearrangement links TRBV7-9 to TRBJ2-5; no clear D gene. V was shortened by 5 bases and J by 3 bases, with 7 bases between the two germline ends. Germline V gives CDR1 SEHNR, CDR2 FQNEAQ (reference sequence). The CDR3 is 12 residues long. CDR3 DNA: TGTGCCAGCAGCGGAGAAAAAGAGACCCAGTACTTC. Protein: CASSGEKETQYF. The full variable domain, with the rest looked up from reference TRBV7-9 and TRBJ2-5, is DTGVSQNPRHKITKRGQNVTFRCDPISEHNRLYWYRQTLGQGPEFLTYFQNEAQLEKSRLLSDRFSAERPKGSFSTLEIQRTEQGDSAMYLCASSGEKETQYFGPGTRLLVL.

The DNA for the CDR3 is TGCAGCGTTAGGACAGGGCGTGAAGCTTTCTTT. Amino acids: CSVRTGREAFF. The V call is TRBV29-1, the J call TRBJ1-1; 8 nucleotides agree with TRBD1. CDR1 is SQVTM, CDR2 ANQGSEA, per germline. With V trimmed by 5 bases and J by 7 bases, 3 bases remained unmatched. The CDR3 runs to 11 residues.

As for this clonotype: At one end, the junction sequence differs from germline, possibly due to a read error. V gene TRBV20-1 combines with J gene TRBJ1-1, with D tentatively TRBD1 (5 bases). The CDR3 sequence is 13 residues long. Germline V gives CDR1 DFQATT, CDR2 SNEGSKA (reference sequence). The CDR3 region is CSARGTFDTEAFF. The CDR3 DNA follows: TGCAGTGCCAGAGGGACTTTCGACACTGAAGCTTTCTTT.

The V and J genes are TRBV15 and TRBJ1-1; D gene ambiguous. Germline-derived CDR1 and CDR2 are LNHNV and YYDKDF (reference sequence). The CDR3 sequence is 14 residues long. V was trimmed by 1 base and J by 1 base, leaving 7 bases between them. CDR3 residues: CATSRGVWNTEAFF. CDR3 sequence (DNA): TGTGCCACCAGCAGAGGGGTCTGGAACACTGAAGCTTTCTTT. Full variable domain (missing parts from reference TRBV15 and TRBJ1-1): DAMVIQNPRYQVTQFGKPVTLSCSQTLNHNVMYWYQQKSSQAPKLLFHYYDKDFNNEADTPDNFQSRRPNTSFCFLDIRSPGLGDTAMYLCATSRGVWNTEAFFGQGTRLTVV.

The chain employs TRBV20-1 and TRBJ2-7; the D gene could be TRBD1 or TRBD2 (5 bases each). Trimming shortened V by 8 bases and J by 7 bases, and 21 bases separated the two germline ends. The germline gives CDR1 DFQATT, CDR2 SNEGSKA (reference sequence). This CDR3 is built from 13 residues. The CDR3 loop reads CSPFRDLQEEQYF. Here the CDR3 DNA reads TGCAGTCCCTTCCGGGACCTTCAAGAGGAGCAGTACTTC.

On this clonotype itself: A much bigger clone sits one base away, suggesting this may be a read error. The chain couples TRBV5-1 to TRBJ1-1; 9 positions match TRBD1. This CDR3 region has 15 residues. The V gene end was trimmed by 5 bases and the J gene end by 7 bases; junction bases not matched to a gene: 12. CDR1 and CDR2 (germline): SGHRS, YFSETQ. As DNA, the CDR3 is TGCGCCAGCAGTTTGACAGGGGGTATGTACATTGAAGCTTTCTTT. It is translated as CASSLTGGMYIEAFF.

The DNA for the CDR3 is TGTGCCAGCAGCTGGACTAGCCGAGCAGGGGAGCTGTTTTTT. Translation gives CASSWTSRAGELFF. J is TRBJ2-2 and V is TRBV11-2; 8 nucleotides align to TRBD2. The CDR3 runs 14 residues. Trimming removed 4 bases from V and 8 bases from J; junction bases left unmatched: 6. Germline V gene lookup returns CDR1 SGHAT and CDR2 FQNNGV.

This chain links TRBV29-1 with TRBJ2-5; D call uncertain. In germline, CDR1 is SQVTM, CDR2 ANQGSEA. The V end lost 1 base, the J end lost 10 bases, and 10 bases lay between the germline ends. The CDR3 spans 11 residues. The CDR3 sequence: CSVEGPPVQYF. DNA of the CDR3: TGCAGCGTTGAAGGCCCTCCGGTCCAGTACTTC. Variable domain in full (rest from reference TRBV29-1 and TRBJ2-5): SAVISQKPSRDICQRGTSLTIQCQVDSQVTMMFWYRQQPGQSLTLIATANQGSEATYESGFVIDKFPISRPNLTFSTLTVSNMSPEDSSIYLCSVEGPPVQYFGPGTRLLVL.

This clonotype was picked up many times. The V and J genes are TRBV7-9 and TRBJ2-7; the D is unclear. This CDR3 region has 16 residues. Per germline, CDR1 SEHNR and CDR2 FQNEAQ (reference sequence). V lost 3 bases to trimming and J lost 0 bases, with 15 bases between them. The CDR3 sequence: CASSFQAKRGSYEQYF. In DNA, the CDR3 is TGTGCCAGCAGCTTTCAAGCCAAGCGAGGCTCCTACGAGCAGTACTTC.

This chain uses TRBV20-1 with TRBJ2-3; 10 nucleotides match TRBD2. This CDR3 region has 17 residues. CDR1 is DFQATT and CDR2 is SNEGSKA in the germline V gene (reference sequence). V lost 4 bases, J lost 5 bases, and 15 bases stayed unmatched. The CDR3 spells CSATYSGGTSAIDTQYF. CDR3 nucleotide sequence: TGCAGTGCTACCTATAGCGGGGGGACTAGCGCGATAGATACGCAGTATTTT.

In this sample, this clonotype turned up many times. This chain links TRBV20-1 with TRBJ2-5; TRBD2 matches at 7 bases. The CDR3 runs to 14 residues. Germline CDR1 and CDR2: DFQATT and SNEGSKA (reference sequence). The V and J ends lost 3 bases and 2 bases, in that order; junction bases with no gene match: 6. The CDR3 is CSARSGGDQETQYF. The CDR3 DNA is TGCAGTGCTAGGTCGGGAGGCGATCAAGAGACCCAGTACTTC.

This clonotype was seen a few times. The chain couples TRBV7-6 to TRBJ1-2; D remains unclear. V lost 0 bases to trimming and J lost 8 bases, with 10 bases between them. The CDR3 totals 13 residues. Germline CDR1 SGHVS, CDR2 FNYEAQ. The CDR3: CASSLAPVYGYTF. The CDR3 region has the DNA TGTGCCAGCAGCTTAGCGCCCGTCTACGGCTACACCTTC. Based on the CDR3 plus reference TRBV7-6 and TRBJ1-2, the full variable domain is GAGVSQSPRYKVTKRGQDVALRCDPISGHVSLYWYRQALGQGPEFLTYFNYEAQQDKSGLPNDRFSAERPEGSISTLTIQRTEQRDSAMYRCASSLAPVYGYTFGSGTRLTVV.

The J gene is TRBJ1-5, the V gene TRBV2; TRBD1 agrees at 8 bases. Unmatched junction bases numbered 8, after V lost 8 bases and J lost 5 bases. The V gene's germline CDR1 is SNHLY and CDR2 FYNNEI. CDR3 size: 14 residues. Here the CDR3 reads CASQDRVWDQPQHF. The CDR3 nucleotides read TGTGCCAGCCAGGACAGGGTTTGGGATCAGCCCCAGCATTTT.

The chain uses TRBV14 and TRBJ1-3; D may be TRBD1 (5 bases). V was clipped by 4 bases and J by 9 bases, with 13 bases between them. CDR1 is SGHDN, CDR2 FVKESK, per germline. The length of the CDR3 is 13 residues. The CDR3 DNA reads TGTGCCAGCAGCCGTGTGGGGGGTCGCACCATATATTTT. Amino acid sequence: CASSRVGGRTIYF.

The chain carries TRBV29-1 and TRBJ2-7; D is perhaps TRBD2 (6 bases). V lost 8 bases, J lost 0 bases, and 14 bases lay in between. Germline V lookup: CDR1 SQVTM, CDR2 ANQGSEA. CDR3 length: 13 amino acids. CDR3 sequence reads: CSQEASASYEQYF. The CDR3 region has the DNA TGCAGCCAAGAAGCTAGCGCCTCCTACGAGCAGTACTTC.

This clonotype was detected once. The chain links TRBV6-1 to TRBJ2-7; TRBD2 agrees at 12 bases. V gave up 7 bases and J gave up 1 base; unmatched junction bases: 8. The CDR3 covers 16 residues. Germline-derived CDR1 and CDR2 are MNHNS and SASEGT. This CDR3 reads CASKMPSGRASYEQYF. CDR3 nucleotide sequence: TGTGCCAGCAAAATGCCTAGCGGGAGGGCTTCCTACGAGCAGTACTTC.

This chain joins TRBV7-9 and TRBJ2-5, with D maybe TRBD2 (9 bases). CDR3 length: 16 amino acids. V shed 5 bases and J shed 2 bases, with 18 bases lying between them. Germline values: CDR1 SEHNR, CDR2 FQNEAQ (reference sequence). DNA for the CDR3: TGTGCCAGCAGCCTCAGCGGGAGGACAGGGCAAGAGACCCAGTACTTC. Its protein product is CASSLSGRTGQETQYF.

The J gene is TRBJ1-6, the V gene TRBV14; D is unclear. Trimming left V 5 bases short and J 8 bases short, with 10 bases between. Germline CDR1 reads SGHDN; CDR2 reads FVKESK. The CDR3 consists of 13 residues. CDR3 DNA: TGTGCCAGCAGCTTATGGACCGATTCACCCCTCCACTTT. Amino acid sequence: CASSLWTDSPLHF.

In this sample, this clonotype turned up many times. V gene TRBV20-1 combines with J gene TRBJ2-7; 9 nucleotides align to TRBD2. The CDR3 runs to 14 residues. Germline V gene data show CDR1 as DFQATT and CDR2 as SNEGSKA (reference sequence). J gave up 3 bases and V 5 bases, and 8 bases lay outside the gene matches. As DNA, the CDR3 is TGCAGTGCTGGGGCTAGCGGGGAGCGCTACGAGCAGTACTTC. It codes for CSAGASGERYEQYF.

The chain carries TRBV7-2 and TRBJ1-3; weak D call: TRBD1 (5 bases). This CDR3 is built from 16 residues. Trimming stripped 0 bases from V and 6 bases from J, with 15 bases between. CDR1 and CDR2 from the germline V gene are SGHTA and FQGNSA. The CDR3 region is CASSLAAGSSENTIYF. DNA of the CDR3: TGTGCCAGCAGCTTAGCGGCAGGGAGTAGTGAAAACACCATATATTTT. Full variable domain (remainder filled in from reference TRBV7-2 and TRBJ1-3): GAGVSQSPSNKVTEKGKDVELRCDPISGHTALYWYRQSLGQGLEFLIYFQGNSAPDKSGLPSDRFSAERTGGSVSTLTIQRTQQEDSAVYLCASSLAAGSSENTIYFGEGSWLTVV.

This clonotype occurred a few times. This rearrangement joins TRBV10-3 to TRBJ2-1; D remains unclear. The V end lost 5 bases, the J end lost 8 bases, and 7 bases lay between the germline ends. This CDR3 comprises 11 residues. Per germline, CDR1 ENHRY and CDR2 SYGVKD. In DNA form, the CDR3 reads TGTGCCATCAGTTCATTCTATGAGCAGTTCTTC. It yields the protein CAISSFYEQFF.

This clonotype occurred many times. CDR3 amino acids: CASSFGGTEYYEQYF. CDR3 sequence (DNA): TGCGCCAGCAGCTTTGGCGGGACGGAGTACTACGAGCAGTACTTC. This chain joins TRBV5-1 and TRBJ2-7, with D perhaps TRBD2 (6 bases). V was shortened by 2 bases and J by 3 bases, with 15 bases between the two germline ends. This CDR3 is built from 15 residues. Germline CDR1 and CDR2: SGHRS and YFSETQ. Supplemented by reference TRBV5-1 and TRBJ2-7, the full variable domain reads KAGVTQTPRYLIKTRGQQVTLSCSPISGHRSVSWYQQTPGQGLQFLFEYFSETQRNKGNFPGRFSGRQFSNSRSEMNVSTLELGDSALYLCASSFGGTEYYEQYFGPGTRLTVT.

Comments on this clonotype: One end of the junction does not line up with germline, which may come from a read error. This chain joins TRBV4-2 and TRBJ2-2; D is ambiguous. This CDR3 contains 13 residues. Per germline, CDR1 LGHNA and CDR2 YNFKEQ. CDR3: CAGSQDPTGELFF. The DNA of the CDR3 is TGTGCCGGCAGCCAAGATCCCACCGGGGAGCTGTTTTTT.

This chain uses TRBV2 with TRBJ2-2; 10 nucleotides align to TRBD1. CDR3 length equals 15 residues. V trimming: 4 bases; J trimming: 3 bases; junction bases outside the gene matches: 2. Germline CDR1 is SNHLY and CDR2 is FYNNEI. The CDR3 region is CASSGTGGDTGELFF. As DNA, the CDR3 is TGTGCCAGCAGTGGGACAGGGGGAGACACCGGGGAGCTGTTTTTT.